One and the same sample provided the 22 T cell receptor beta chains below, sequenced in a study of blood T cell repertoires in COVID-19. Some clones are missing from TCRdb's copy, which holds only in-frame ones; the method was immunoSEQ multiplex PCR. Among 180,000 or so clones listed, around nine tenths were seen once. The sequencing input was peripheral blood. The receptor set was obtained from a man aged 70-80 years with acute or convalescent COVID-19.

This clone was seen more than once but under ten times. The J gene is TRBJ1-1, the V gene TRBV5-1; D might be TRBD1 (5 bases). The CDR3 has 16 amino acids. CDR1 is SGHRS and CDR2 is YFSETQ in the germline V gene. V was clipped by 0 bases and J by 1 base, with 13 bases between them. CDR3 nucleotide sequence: TGCGCCAGCAGCTTGGCCACCGGGACTGGGAACACTGAAGCTTTCTTT. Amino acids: CASSLATGTGNTEAFF.

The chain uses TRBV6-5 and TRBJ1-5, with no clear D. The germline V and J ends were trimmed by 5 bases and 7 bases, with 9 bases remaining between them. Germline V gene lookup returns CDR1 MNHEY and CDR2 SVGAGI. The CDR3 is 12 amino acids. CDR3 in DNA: TGTGCCAGCAGTACGGGGAGACAGCCCCAGCATTTT. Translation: CASSTGRQPQHF.

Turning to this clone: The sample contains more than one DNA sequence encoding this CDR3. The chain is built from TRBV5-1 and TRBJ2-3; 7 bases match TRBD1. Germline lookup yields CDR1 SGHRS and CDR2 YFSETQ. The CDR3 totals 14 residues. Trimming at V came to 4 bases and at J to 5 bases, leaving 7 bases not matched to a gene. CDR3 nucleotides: TGCGCCAGCAGCCTCGGACAGGACGGAGATACGCAGTATTTT. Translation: CASSLGQDGDTQYF.

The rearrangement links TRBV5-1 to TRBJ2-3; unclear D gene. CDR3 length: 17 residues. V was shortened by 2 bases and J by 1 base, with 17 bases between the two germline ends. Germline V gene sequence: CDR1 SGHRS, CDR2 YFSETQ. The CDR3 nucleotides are TGCGCCAGCAGCTTACCCCAACAGTCTGTAGGCACAGATACGCAGTATTTT. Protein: CASSLPQQSVGTDTQYF.

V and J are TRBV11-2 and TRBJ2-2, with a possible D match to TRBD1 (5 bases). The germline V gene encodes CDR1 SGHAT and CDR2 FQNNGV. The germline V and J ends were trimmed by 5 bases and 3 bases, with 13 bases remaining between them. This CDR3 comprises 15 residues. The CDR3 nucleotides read TGTGCCAGCAGCCTAGTGGGGCGAGACACCGGGGAGCTGTTTTTT. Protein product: CASSLVGRDTGELFF.

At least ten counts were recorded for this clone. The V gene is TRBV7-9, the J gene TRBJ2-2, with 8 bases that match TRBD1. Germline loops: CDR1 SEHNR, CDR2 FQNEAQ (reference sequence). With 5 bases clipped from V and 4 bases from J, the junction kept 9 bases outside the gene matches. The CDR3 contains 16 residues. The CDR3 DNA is TGTGCCAGCAGCCAGTGGACAGGGAAATTCACCGGGGAGCTGTTTTTT. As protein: CASSQWTGKFTGELFF. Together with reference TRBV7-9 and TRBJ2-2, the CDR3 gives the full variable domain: DTGVSQNPRHKITKRGQNVTFRCDPISEHNRLYWYRQTLGQGPEFLTYFQNEAQLEKSRLLSDRFSAERPKGSFSTLEIQRTEQGDSAMYLCASSQWTGKFTGELFFGEGSRLTVL.

The CDR3 sequence is CASSYRTGRGSIQYF. The CDR3 nucleotides are TGTGCCAGCAGTTACCGGACAGGGCGGGGGAGCATTCAGTACTTC. The V and J genes are TRBV28 and TRBJ2-4; TRBD1 might be the D (8 bases). Germline lookup yields CDR1 MDHEN and CDR2 SYDVKM. CDR3 length: 15 residues. Trimming cost V 4 bases and J 9 bases, with 19 bases left between them.

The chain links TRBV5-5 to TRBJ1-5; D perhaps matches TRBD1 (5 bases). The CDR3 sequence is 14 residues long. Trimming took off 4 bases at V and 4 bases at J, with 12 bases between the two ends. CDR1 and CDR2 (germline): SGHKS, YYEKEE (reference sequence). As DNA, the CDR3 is TGTGCCAGCAGCGCCTCCGGGGGAAATCAGCCCCAGCATTTT. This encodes CASSASGGNQPQHF.

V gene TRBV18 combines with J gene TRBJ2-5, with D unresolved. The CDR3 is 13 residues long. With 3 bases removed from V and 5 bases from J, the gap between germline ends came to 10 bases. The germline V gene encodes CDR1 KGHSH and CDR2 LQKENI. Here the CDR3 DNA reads TGTGCCAGCTCACCCAACTTGGTTGAGACCCAGTACTTC. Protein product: CASSPNLVETQYF.

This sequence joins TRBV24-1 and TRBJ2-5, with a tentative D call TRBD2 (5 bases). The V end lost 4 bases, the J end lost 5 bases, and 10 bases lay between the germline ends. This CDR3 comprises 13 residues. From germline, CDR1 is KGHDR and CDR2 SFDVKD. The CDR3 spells CATSEPRGETQYF. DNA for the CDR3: TGTGCCACCAGTGAGCCTCGCGGGGAGACCCAGTACTTC.

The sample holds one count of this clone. The CDR3 DNA reads as TGTGCCAGTAGTATAGCCCGGGGGGCCATCACAGATACGCAGTATTTT. This gives the protein CASSIARGAITDTQYF. The V and J genes are TRBV19 and TRBJ2-3; tentatively, D is TRBD2 (7 bases). The V end lost 1 base, the J end lost 2 bases, and 13 bases lay between the germline ends. CDR1 and CDR2 from the germline V gene are LNHDA and SQIVND (reference sequence). The CDR3 loop spans 16 amino acids.

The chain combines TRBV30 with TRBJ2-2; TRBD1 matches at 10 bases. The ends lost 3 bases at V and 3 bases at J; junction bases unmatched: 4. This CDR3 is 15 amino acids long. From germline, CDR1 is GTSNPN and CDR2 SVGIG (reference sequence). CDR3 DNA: TGTGCCTGGAGGAAGGGACAGGGGTACACCGGGGAGCTGTTTTTT. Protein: CAWRKGQGYTGELFF.

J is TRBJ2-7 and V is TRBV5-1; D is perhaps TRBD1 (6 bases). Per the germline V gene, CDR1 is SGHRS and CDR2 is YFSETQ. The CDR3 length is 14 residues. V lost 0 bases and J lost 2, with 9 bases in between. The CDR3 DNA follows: TGCGCCAGCAGCTTGGAGGACAGAACCTACGAGCAGTACTTC. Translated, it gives CASSLEDRTYEQYF.

The CDR3 DNA sequence: TGTGCCAGCAGCTCCTTCCCGGGACAGGGAATATCTGGAAACACCATATATTTT. Amino acids: CASSSFPGQGISGNTIYF. The rearrangement joins TRBV5-6 to TRBJ1-3; 9 bases map to TRBD1. This CDR3 is built from 18 residues. CDR1 is SGHDT and CDR2 is YYEEEE in the germline V gene. V shed 3 bases and J 1 base; nucleotides not matched to a gene: 11.

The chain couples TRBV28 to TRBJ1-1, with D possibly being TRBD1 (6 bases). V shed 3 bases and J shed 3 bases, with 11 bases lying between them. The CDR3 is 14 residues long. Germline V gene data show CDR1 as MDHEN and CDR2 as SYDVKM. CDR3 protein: CASSLKGGYTEAFF. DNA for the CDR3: TGTGCCAGCAGTTTGAAAGGGGGTTACACTGAAGCTTTCTTT.

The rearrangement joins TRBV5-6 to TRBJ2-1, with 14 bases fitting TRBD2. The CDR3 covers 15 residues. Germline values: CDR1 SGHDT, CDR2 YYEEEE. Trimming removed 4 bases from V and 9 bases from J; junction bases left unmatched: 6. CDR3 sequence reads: CASSPRLAGGLEQFF. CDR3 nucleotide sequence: TGTGCCAGCAGCCCCAGACTAGCGGGGGGGCTTGAGCAGTTCTTC.

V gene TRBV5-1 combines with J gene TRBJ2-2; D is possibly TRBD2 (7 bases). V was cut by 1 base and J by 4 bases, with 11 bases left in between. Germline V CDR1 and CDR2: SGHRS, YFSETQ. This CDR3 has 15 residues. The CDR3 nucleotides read TGCGCCAGCAGCTTGAACGGGGGGCTCACCGGGGAGCTGTTTTTT. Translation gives CASSLNGGLTGELFF.

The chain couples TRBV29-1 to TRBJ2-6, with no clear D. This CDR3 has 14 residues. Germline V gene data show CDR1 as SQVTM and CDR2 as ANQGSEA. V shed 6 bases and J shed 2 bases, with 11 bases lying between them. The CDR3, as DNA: TGCAGCGTAGCGTTCAGCGCTGGGGCCAACGTCCTGACTTTC. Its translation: CSVAFSAGANVLTF.

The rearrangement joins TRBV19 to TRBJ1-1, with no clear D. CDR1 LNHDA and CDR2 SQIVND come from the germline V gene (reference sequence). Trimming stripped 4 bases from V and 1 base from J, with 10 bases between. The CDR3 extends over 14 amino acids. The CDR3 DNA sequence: TGTGCCAGTAGTAGCCAGTCCCCGAACACTGAAGCTTTCTTT. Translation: CASSSQSPNTEAFF.

Here the CDR3 reads CASSRTGTYEQYF. The CDR3, as DNA: TGTGCCAGCAGTAGGACAGGGACCTACGAGCAGTACTTC. The J gene is TRBJ2-7, the V gene TRBV27; TRBD1 agrees at 8 bases. The CDR3 runs 13 residues. Germline CDR1 reads MNHEY; CDR2 reads SMNVEV (reference sequence). The trim removed 5 bases at V and 2 bases at J, leaving 2 bases unmatched.

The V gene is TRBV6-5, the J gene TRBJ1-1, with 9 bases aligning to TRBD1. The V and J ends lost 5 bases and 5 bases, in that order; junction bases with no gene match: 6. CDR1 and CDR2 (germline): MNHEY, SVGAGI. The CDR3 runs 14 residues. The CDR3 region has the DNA TGTGCCAGCAGTACGGACAGGGGTTTGACTGAAGCTTTCTTT. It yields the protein CASSTDRGLTEAFF.

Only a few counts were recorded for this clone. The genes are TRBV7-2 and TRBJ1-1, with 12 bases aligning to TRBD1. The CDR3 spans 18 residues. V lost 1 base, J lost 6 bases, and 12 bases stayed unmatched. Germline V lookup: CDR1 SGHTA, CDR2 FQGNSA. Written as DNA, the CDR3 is TGTGCCAGCAGCTTAGTGGTGGTAGGGACAGGGGGCAAATCTGAAGCTTTCTTT. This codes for CASSLVVVGTGGKSEAFF.